This TCR beta chain was sequenced for a study of T cells in Graves' hyperthyroidism and ophthalmopathy. General observations from the study: Ophthalmopathy and stable hyperthyroidism were told apart by a 13 V-J model.

There were TCR beta CDR3 regions amplified from RNA transcripts. The HTBI primer set drove a first-round RT-PCR of the TCR CDR3. TCRdb used MiXCR to reprocess the multiplex PCR reads, holding one entry per CDR3 protein. This sample yields hundreds of thousands of distinct CDR3 sequences, of which around 19% are seen a single time; roughly a sixth belongs to the top ten. This clonotype occurred many times. Its matching antigen is unknown. From germline, CDR1 is SGHNT and CDR2 YENEEA. The CDR3 totals 13 residues. The germline V and J ends were trimmed by 2 bases and 6 bases, with 9 bases remaining between them. Participants, patients aged 18 to 65, had newly diagnosed hyperthyroidism with a duration under 2 months.

This rearrangement joins TRBV11-3 to TRBJ2-3; no reliable D call. The TCR originated in a woman aged 45-65 years with Graves' hyperthyroidism that later progressed to Graves' ophthalmopathy. The sample consisted of blood. Written as DNA, the CDR3 is TGTGCCAGCAGCTTACTTTGGGGTGATACGCAGTATTTT. Translation gives CASSLLWGDTQYF.